This T cell receptor (beta chain) was retrieved from a study of cytomegalovirus exposure and HLA in healthy donors. This clone was seen once. A multiplex PCR was run with 60 Vbeta primers and 13 Jbeta primers. The assay was immunoSEQ multiplex PCR, and TCRdb's table has in-frame clones only and misses some. Of some 120,000 clones listed, 74% are singletons. The trim removed 4 bases at V and 5 bases at J, leaving 10 bases unmatched. The CDR3 runs to 15 residues. Per the germline V gene, CDR1 is SGHRS and CDR2 is YFSETQ. The material sequenced was PBMCs. The rearrangement joins TRBV5-1 to TRBJ1-1; 8 bases fit TRBD1. This clonotype was sampled from a woman aged 45 to 65 in good health and CMV-seropositive. CDR3 in amino acids: CASSTRAGGRTEAFF. CDR3 nucleotide sequence: TGCGCCAGCAGCACGAGAGCAGGGGGCCGGACTGAAGCTTTCTTT.